The 24 T cell receptor beta chains below all came from one sample that was sequenced in a study of shared clonotypes between healthy human individuals. Assay: immunoSEQ multiplex PCR; the TCRdb copy retains only in-frame clones and omits some. The table has 490,000 or so clones, roughly 85% seen once. Specimen: PBMCs. These TCRs come from a woman aged 40 to 49 in good health. Some clones in this sample may be carry-over from other donors' samples.

This chain joins TRBV4-2 and TRBJ1-1; no reliable D call. The CDR3 has 15 residues. V shed 0 bases and J shed 4 bases, with 12 bases lying between them. Germline V gives CDR1 LGHNA, CDR2 YNFKEQ. The CDR3 DNA reads as TGTGCCAGCAGCCAAGAACCGGGTTCGGGCACTGAAGCTTTCTTT. Translating it yields CASSQEPGSGTEAFF.

The chain carries TRBV2 and TRBJ1-3, with D perhaps TRBD1 (6 bases). Germline values: CDR1 SNHLY, CDR2 FYNNEI. The length of the CDR3 is 14 residues. Trimming shortened V by 10 bases and J by 0 bases, and 13 bases separated the two germline ends. CDR3 DNA sequence: TGTGCCACTCGGGACACCTACTCTGGAAACACCATATATTTT. Its translation: CATRDTYSGNTIYF.

The chain couples TRBV5-4 to TRBJ1-5; a possible D gene is TRBD1 (5 bases). This CDR3 region has 15 residues. V lost 5 bases, J lost 1 base, and 13 bases lay in between. Per the germline V gene, CDR1 is SGHNT and CDR2 is YYREEE (reference sequence). This CDR3 reads CASSFQGGSNQPQHF. CDR3 nucleotides: TGTGCCAGCAGTTTTCAGGGAGGAAGCAATCAGCCCCAGCATTTT. Variable domain in full (rest from reference TRBV5-4 and TRBJ1-5): ETGVTQSPTHLIKTRGQQVTLRCSSQSGHNTVSWYQQALGQGPQFIFQYYREEENGRGNFPPRFSGLQFPNYSSELNVNALELDDSALYLCASSFQGGSNQPQHFGDGTRLSIL.

V gene TRBV10-3 combines with J gene TRBJ2-5, with 9 bases aligning to TRBD2. The J call may be wrong; the DNA end is better matched by TRBJ2-7. The germline gives CDR1 ENHRY, CDR2 SYGVKD. The CDR3 loop spans 16 amino acids. Written as DNA, the CDR3 is TGTGCCATCAACGAGGGTAGCGGGAGACCCTCCTACGAGCAGTACTTC. It yields the protein CAINEGSGRPSYEQYF.

Here the CDR3 reads CASSQGPGPPFLSQYF. The CDR3 DNA is TGCGCCAGCAGCCAAGGGCCGGGACCACCCTTCTTATCGCAGTATTTT. The rearrangement joins TRBV4-3 to TRBJ2-3; D is perhaps TRBD1 or TRBD2 (5 bases each). V lost 1 base, J lost 10 bases, and 21 bases lay in between. Germline CDR1 LGHNA, CDR2 YSLEER. This CDR3 region has 16 residues.

V gene TRBV5-1 combines with J gene TRBJ2-1; D possibly corresponds to TRBD1 (6 bases). Trimming shortened V by 0 bases and J by 4 bases, and 11 bases separated the two germline ends. The germline V gene encodes CDR1 SGHRS and CDR2 YFSETQ. This CDR3 has 15 amino acids. The CDR3 sequence is CASSLAGVGYNEQFF. The CDR3 DNA is TGCGCCAGCAGCTTGGCAGGGGTCGGGTACAATGAGCAGTTCTTC. The full variable domain, in which reference TRBV5-1 and TRBJ2-1 provide the parts outside the CDR3, is KAGVTQTPRYLIKTRGQQVTLSCSPISGHRSVSWYQQTPGQGLQFLFEYFSETQRNKGNFPGRFSGRQFSNSRSEMNVSTLELGDSALYLCASSLAGVGYNEQFFGPGTRLTVL.

This clone was found a few times. The rearrangement links TRBV25-1 to TRBJ2-7, with D tentatively TRBD1 or TRBD2 (6 bases each). V was pared by 7 bases and J by 6 bases, with 16 bases between. The germline V gene encodes CDR1 MGHDK and CDR2 SYGVNS. The CDR3 is 13 residues long. CDR3: CASKWGATGEQYF. The CDR3 region has the DNA TGTGCCAGCAAGTGGGGGGCGACGGGCGAGCAGTACTTC.

This clone was seen only a few times. The chain employs TRBV7-2 and TRBJ2-3, with 14 bases identical to TRBD2. This CDR3 has 18 amino acids. V lost 5 bases to trimming and J lost 8 bases; unmatched junction nucleotides: 15. CDR1 is SGHTA, CDR2 FQGNSA, per germline. Here the CDR3 reads CASSPRGDRTSGRRTQYF. For the CDR3, the DNA is TGTGCCAGCAGCCCGCGGGGCGATAGGACTAGCGGGAGGCGTACGCAGTATTTT.

The V call is TRBV10-3, the J call TRBJ2-3, with a possible D match to TRBD2 (5 bases). Germline CDR1 and CDR2: ENHRY and SYGVKD. The CDR3 contains 14 residues. V lost 11 bases and J lost 0, with 15 bases in between. CDR3 residues: CASRRDGSTDTQYF. The CDR3 DNA reads as TGTGCCTCCCGTCGGGATGGGAGCACAGATACGCAGTATTTT.

This chain uses TRBV10-3 with TRBJ2-1; 9 positions match TRBD2. Germline CDR1 ENHRY, CDR2 SYGVKD. V dropped 3 bases and J dropped 9; count of bases not matched to a gene: 6. The CDR3 runs 14 residues. The DNA for the CDR3 is TGTGCCATCAGTGACCTAGCGGGAAATTCTGAGCAGTTCTTC. Protein: CAISDLAGNSEQFF.

V gene TRBV7-2 combines with J gene TRBJ2-2; 8 bases are a match to TRBD1. Germline V CDR1 and CDR2: SGHTA, FQGNSA. CDR3 length equals 17 residues. With 2 bases clipped from V and 6 bases from J, the junction kept 11 bases outside the gene matches. The CDR3 DNA follows: TGTGCCAGCAGCTTATTCGGTCAGGGGGCGGGATCCGGGGAGCTGTTTTTT. Translated, it gives CASSLFGQGAGSGELFF.

V is TRBV30 and J is TRBJ2-1; 9 bases align to TRBD2. This CDR3 has 15 residues. Per germline, CDR1 GTSNPN and CDR2 SVGIG (reference sequence). Germline trimming cut 0 bases from V and 9 bases from J; bases unmatched to any gene: 9. DNA for the CDR3: TGTGCCTGGAGTGTAGGCGGGGCGGGAGGGCTTGAGCAGTTCTTC. It encodes CAWSVGGAGGLEQFF.

The rearrangement links TRBV27 to TRBJ1-1; D is perhaps TRBD1 (5 bases). The CDR3 extends over 17 amino acids. Germline loops: CDR1 MNHEY, CDR2 SMNVEV (reference sequence). Trimming removed 0 bases from V and 7 bases from J, with 21 bases in between. The CDR3 region has the DNA TGTGCCAGCAGTTTATCGGCGGCAGGGAGGAAACACGGTGAAGCTTTCTTT. Its protein is CASSLSAAGRKHGEAFF.

The chain carries TRBV27 and TRBJ2-1; tentatively, D is TRBD1 or TRBD2 (5 bases each). Between the trimmed V and J ends, which lost 5 bases and 11 bases, there was a span of 19 bases. This CDR3 is built from 14 residues. Looked up from germline, CDR1 is MNHEY and CDR2 is SMNVEV (reference sequence). CDR3 residues: CASSLKNTGTQQFF. CDR3 nucleotide sequence: TGTGCCAGCAGTCTAAAAAACACCGGGACCCAGCAGTTCTTC.

The chain has TRBV19 and TRBJ2-6, with a weak D call TRBD2 (5 bases). V lost 5 bases to trimming and J lost 0 bases, with 17 bases between them. The CDR3 consists of 18 residues. CDR1 LNHDA and CDR2 SQIVND come from the germline V gene (reference sequence). The CDR3 protein is CASSGPYGLISGANVLTF. For the CDR3, the DNA is TGTGCCAGTAGTGGGCCGTATGGACTCATCTCTGGGGCCAACGTCCTGACTTTC.

The DNA of the CDR3 is TGTGCCAGCAGCGTAGCTGGGGACACCCTAGGAGAGACCCAGTACTTC. Its translation: CASSVAGDTLGETQYF. The chain has TRBV9 and TRBJ2-5; TRBD1 is a possible D gene (6 bases). The germline V gene encodes CDR1 SGDLS and CDR2 YYNGEE. The CDR3 is 16 residues long. The ends were cut back, 0 bases at V and 4 bases at J, with 16 bases in the middle.

This sequence joins TRBV5-4 and TRBJ2-7; tentative D call: TRBD1 (6 bases). V was cut by 4 bases and J by 6 bases, with 14 bases left in between. The CDR3 runs to 13 residues. Looked up from germline, CDR1 is SGHNT and CDR2 is YYREEE (reference sequence). The CDR3 is CASSLNYRVEQYF. DNA for the CDR3: TGTGCCAGCAGCCTCAATTACAGGGTCGAGCAGTACTTC.

CDR3 region: CASSLGTSDYTDTQYF. CDR3 sequence (DNA): TGTGCCAGCAGCTTAGGGACTAGCGACTACACAGATACGCAGTATTTT. The chain joins TRBV7-7 to TRBJ2-3; TRBD2 matches at 9 bases. Trimming removed 1 base from V and 2 bases from J; junction bases left unmatched: 4. The length of the CDR3 is 16 residues. Germline CDR1 and CDR2: SSHAT and FNYEAQ (reference sequence). Complete variable domain (other parts from reference TRBV7-7 and TRBJ2-3): GAGVSQSPRYKVTKRGQDVTLRCDPISSHATLYWYQQALGQGPEFLTYFNYEAQPDKSGLPSDRFSAERPEGSISTLTIQRTEQRDSAMYRCASSLGTSDYTDTQYFGPGTRLTVL.

This chain connects TRBV30 to TRBJ2-7; 8 bases map to TRBD1. Germline-derived CDR1 and CDR2 are GTSNPN and SVGIG (reference sequence). Trimming took 4 bases from V and 2 from J; bases not matched to a gene: 7. This CDR3 is 14 amino acids long. Here the CDR3 reads CAWTPDRAAYEQYF. As DNA, the CDR3 is TGTGCCTGGACTCCGGACAGGGCAGCCTACGAGCAGTACTTC.

The chain has TRBV9 and TRBJ1-2; D not certain. This CDR3 has 12 residues. Deletions cut 2 bases from V and 7 bases from J, with 9 bases between. Germline V gives CDR1 SGDLS, CDR2 YYNGEE. The CDR3, as DNA: TGTGCCAGCAGCGTGCCCAGTGGTGGCTACACCTTC. This encodes CASSVPSGGYTF.

This sequence joins TRBV5-8 and TRBJ2-7; D is possibly TRBD1 or TRBD2 (5 bases each). V dropped 1 base and J dropped 3 bases, with 14 bases sitting between them. The CDR3 length is 15 residues. Germline V gene lookup returns CDR1 SGHTS and CDR2 YDEGEE. CDR3 amino acids: CASSLWTEGSYEQYF. The CDR3 DNA follows: TGTGCCAGCAGCTTGTGGACCGAGGGGAGCTACGAGCAGTACTTC.

The genes are TRBV30 and TRBJ1-1; D uncertain. The CDR3 has 11 residues. Germline-derived CDR1 and CDR2 are GTSNPN and SVGIG (reference sequence). V gave up 0 bases and J gave up 8 bases, with 7 bases separating them. The CDR3 DNA reads TGTGCCTGGAGTGTATCGCCAGAAGCTTTCTTT. It translates to CAWSVSPEAFF.

This clone was recorded many times. The identical CDR3 is also encoded by other nucleotide sequences in the sample. The chain is built from TRBV7-2 and TRBJ2-5; 7 bases are shared with TRBD2. CDR1 is SGHTA and CDR2 is FQGNSA in the germline V gene. V was clipped by 2 bases and J by 5 bases; unmatched bases: 2. The CDR3 runs to 13 residues. The CDR3 nucleotides read TGTGCCAGCAGCTTATTGGGGGGGGAGACCCAGTACTTC. Its protein is CASSLLGGETQYF.

This clone was recorded once. The gene calls are TRBV18 and TRBJ2-7, with D uncertain. Germline V gene data show CDR1 as KGHSH and CDR2 as LQKENI. V gave up 3 bases and J gave up 0 bases, with 12 bases separating them. CDR3 length: 15 residues. The CDR3 bases are TGTGCCAGCTCACCGGTAAGGACGGTCTCCTACGAGCAGTACTTC. Protein: CASSPVRTVSYEQYF.